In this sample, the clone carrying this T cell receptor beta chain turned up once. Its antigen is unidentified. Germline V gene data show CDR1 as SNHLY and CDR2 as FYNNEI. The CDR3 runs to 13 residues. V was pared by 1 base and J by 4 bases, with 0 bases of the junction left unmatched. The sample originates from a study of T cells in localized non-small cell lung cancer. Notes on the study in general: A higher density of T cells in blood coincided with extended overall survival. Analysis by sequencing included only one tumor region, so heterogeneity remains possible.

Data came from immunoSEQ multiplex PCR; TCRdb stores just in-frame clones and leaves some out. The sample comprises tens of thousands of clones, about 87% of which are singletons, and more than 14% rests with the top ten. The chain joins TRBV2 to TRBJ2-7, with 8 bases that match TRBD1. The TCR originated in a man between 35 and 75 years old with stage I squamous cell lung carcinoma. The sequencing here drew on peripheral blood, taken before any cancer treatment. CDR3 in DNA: TGTGCCAGCAGTGAAGGGACAGGGTACGAGCAGTACTTC. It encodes CASSEGTGYEQYF.